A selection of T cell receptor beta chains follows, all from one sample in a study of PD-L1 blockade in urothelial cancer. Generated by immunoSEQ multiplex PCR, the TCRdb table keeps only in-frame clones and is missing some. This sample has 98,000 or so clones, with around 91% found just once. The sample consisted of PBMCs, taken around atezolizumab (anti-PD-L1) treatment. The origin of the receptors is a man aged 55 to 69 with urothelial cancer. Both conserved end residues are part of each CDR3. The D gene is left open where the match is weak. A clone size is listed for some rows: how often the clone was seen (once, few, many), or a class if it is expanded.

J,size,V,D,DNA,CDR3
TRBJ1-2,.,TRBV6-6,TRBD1,TGTGCCATATCAGGACAGGGCGGCTATGGCTACACCTTC,CAISGQGGYGYTF
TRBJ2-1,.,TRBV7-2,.,TGTGCCAGCAGCTTAGTTGCGGCAGCGGATGAGCAGTTCTTC,CASSLVAAADEQFF
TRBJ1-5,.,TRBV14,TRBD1,TGTGCCAGCAGCCCCCGGGGGACAGAACTCAATCAGCCCCAGCATTTT,CASSPRGTELNQPQHF
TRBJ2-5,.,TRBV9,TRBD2,TGTGCCAGCAGCGCCAAAAAGACTAGCGGGGAAGAGACCCAGTACTTC,CASSAKKTSGEETQYF
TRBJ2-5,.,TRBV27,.,TGTGCCAGCAGTACAAAATTGGGGGCCGCCAAACAAGAGACCCAGTACTTC,CASSTKLGAAKQETQYF
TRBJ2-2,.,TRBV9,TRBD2,TGTGCCAGCAGCGTATACGGGGGGGACGGGGCCGGGGAGCTGTTTTTT,CASSVYGGDGAGELFF
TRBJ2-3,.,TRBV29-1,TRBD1,TGCAGCGTTAGGACAGGAGGTACAGATACGCAGTATTTT,CSVRTGGTDTQYF
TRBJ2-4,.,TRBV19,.,TGTGCCAGTAGTCCAGGACAGGGAGGGAACATTCAGTACTTC,CASSPGQGGNIQYF
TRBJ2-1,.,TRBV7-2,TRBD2,TGTGCCAGCAGCTTAGCGGGGCTAGCGGCCTACAATGAGCAGTTCTTC,CASSLAGLAAYNEQFF
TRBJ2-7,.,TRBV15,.,TGTGCCACCAGCAGAGGCCAGACAACCTCCTACGAGCAGTACTTC,CATSRGQTTSYEQYF
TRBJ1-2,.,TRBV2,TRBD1,TGTGCCAGCAGTGAAGCAGGACAGGGAGGGTCGGGCTACACCTTC,CASSEAGQGGSGYTF
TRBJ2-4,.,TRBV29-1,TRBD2,TGCAGCGTTGTCTTAGCGGGAGGGACCAAAAACATTCAGTACTTC,CSVVLAGGTKNIQYF
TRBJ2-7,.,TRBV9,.,TGTGCCAGCAGCTACGGAGCGGATCCCTACGAGCAGTACTTC,CASSYGADPYEQYF
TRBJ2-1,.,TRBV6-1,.,TGTGCCAGCAGGGTGACAGGGAGGCCCTACAATGAGCAGTTCTTC,CASRVTGRPYNEQFF
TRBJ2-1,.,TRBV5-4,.,TGTGCCAGCAGCTTGGCGCAGGACACACGCTCCGAGCAGTTCTTC,CASSLAQDTRSEQFF
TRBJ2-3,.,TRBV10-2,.,TGCGCCAGCAGTGATTGGCTGGTGGAGGATACGCAGTATTTT,CASSDWLVEDTQYF
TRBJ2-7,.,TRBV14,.,TGTGCCAGCAGCCAAGATCCGTACAGGGCCTACGAGCAGTACTTC,CASSQDPYRAYEQYF
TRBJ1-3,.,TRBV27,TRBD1,TGTGCCAGCAGTGTGGGACAGGGGTTGTTCTCTGGAAACACCATATATTTT,CASSVGQGLFSGNTIYF
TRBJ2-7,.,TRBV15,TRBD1,TGTGCCACCAGCGACGAAGACAGGGGCTCCTACGAGCAGTACTTC,CATSDEDRGSYEQYF
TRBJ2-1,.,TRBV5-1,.,TGCGCCAGCAGCTTAGTGCGGGACTCGGGATGGGATGAGCAGTTCTTC,CASSLVRDSGWDEQFF
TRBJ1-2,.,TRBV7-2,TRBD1,TGTGCCAGCAGCCCCGGACAGGCCTATGGCTACACCTTC,CASSPGQAYGYTF
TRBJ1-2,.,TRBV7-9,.,TGTGCCAGCAGCTTAGCTTTAACAGACTATGGCTACACCTTC,CASSLALTDYGYTF
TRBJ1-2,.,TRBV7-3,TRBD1,TGTGCCAGCAGCCCAGGGGGACGGTTTAACTATGGCTACACCTTC,CASSPGGRFNYGYTF
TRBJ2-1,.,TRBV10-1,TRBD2,TGCGCCAGCAGTGAACTAGCGGGGGGGCCTTACAATGAGCAGTTCTTC,CASSELAGGPYNEQFF
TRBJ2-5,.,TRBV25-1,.,TGTGCCAGCAGTGAATGGCAGGGGGAGACCCAGTACTTC,CASSEWQGETQYF
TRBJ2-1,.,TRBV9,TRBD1,TGTGCCAGCAGCGAGGGGACAGGGCATGAGCAGTTCTTC,CASSEGTGHEQFF
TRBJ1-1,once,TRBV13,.,TGTGCCAGCAGCTTAGTTGGGGCATGGGCTTTCTTT,CASSLVGAWAFF
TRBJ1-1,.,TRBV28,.,TGTGCCAGCAGTTTCCGGGACACTGAAGCTTTCTTT,CASSFRDTEAFF
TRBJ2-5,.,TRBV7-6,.,TGTGCCAGCAGCTTACGAGGCCTAACGAGGATGGAGACCCAGTACTTC,CASSLRGLTRMETQYF
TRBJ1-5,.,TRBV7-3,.,TGTGCCAGGGATAAACAGAGAGATAGCAATCAGCCCCAGCATTTT,CARDKQRDSNQPQHF
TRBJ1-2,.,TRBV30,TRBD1,TGTGCCTGGGGGACAGGTTACCGCTATGGCTACACCTTC,CAWGTGYRYGYTF
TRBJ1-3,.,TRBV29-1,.,TGCAGCGCCGGGAGCTCAGGAAACACCATATATTTT,CSAGSSGNTIYF
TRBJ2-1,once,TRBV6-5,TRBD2,TGTGCCAGCAGTTCGGGCGGGAGGGCCTATGAGCAGTTCTTC,CASSSGGRAYEQFF
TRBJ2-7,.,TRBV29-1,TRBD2,TGCAGCGTTGAAGGCACAGCCGGGACTATAAACGAGCAGTACTTC,CSVEGTAGTINEQYF
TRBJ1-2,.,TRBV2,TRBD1,TGTGCCAGCGAAGGAAGGACAGGAAGGAATGGCTACACCTTC,CASEGRTGRNGYTF
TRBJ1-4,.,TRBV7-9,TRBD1,TGTGCCAGCAGCTTTTTCGGGACAGCGGGTGAAAAACTGTTTTTT,CASSFFGTAGEKLFF
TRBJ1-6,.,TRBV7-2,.,TGTGCCAGCAGCTTAGTGTCCGGCTCCTATAATTCACCCCTCCACTTT,CASSLVSGSYNSPLHF
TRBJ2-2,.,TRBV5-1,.,TGCGCCAGCGGAGGGGTCCTCCAACAATTGACCGGGGAGCTGTTTTTT,CASGGVLQQLTGELFF
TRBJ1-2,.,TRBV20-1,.,TGCAGTGCTTCCGGGGGCTATGGCTACACCTTC,CSASGGYGYTF